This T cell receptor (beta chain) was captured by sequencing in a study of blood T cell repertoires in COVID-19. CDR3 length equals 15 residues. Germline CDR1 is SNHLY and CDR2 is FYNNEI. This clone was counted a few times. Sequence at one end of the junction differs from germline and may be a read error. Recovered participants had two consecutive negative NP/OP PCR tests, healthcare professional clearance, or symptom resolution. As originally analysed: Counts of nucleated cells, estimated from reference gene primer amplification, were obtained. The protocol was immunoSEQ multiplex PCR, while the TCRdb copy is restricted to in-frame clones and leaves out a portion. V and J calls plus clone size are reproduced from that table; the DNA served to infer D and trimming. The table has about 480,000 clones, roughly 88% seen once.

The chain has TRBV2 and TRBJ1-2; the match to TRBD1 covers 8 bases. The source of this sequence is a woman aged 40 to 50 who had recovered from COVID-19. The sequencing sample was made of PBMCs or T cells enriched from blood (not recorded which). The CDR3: CASSEGSGGNYGYTF. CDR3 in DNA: TGTGCCAGCAGTGAAGGGTCAGGGGGCAACTACGGCTACACCTTC.